The sequence of this T cell receptor (beta chain) was determined in a study of cytomegalovirus exposure and HLA in healthy donors. Turning to the study itself: Genotyping of 300 to 450 donors showed that over 65% belonged to the Caucasian-associated ancestry cluster.

60 Vbeta and 13 Jbeta primers were used in PCR. Assay: immunoSEQ multiplex PCR; the TCRdb copy retains only in-frame clones and omits some. The table lists 110,000 or so clones, under 85% of them singletons, with roughly 8% in the top ten. Germline assignment: CDR1 SGHRS and CDR2 YFSETQ. The CDR3 spans 13 residues. Trimming removed 1 base at V and 4 bases at J, with 8 bases between. The chain links TRBV5-1 to TRBJ2-5, with D possibly TRBD1 on 5 matching bases. The receptor's source is a woman aged 45-59 years in good health and CMV-seropositive. The sequencing sample was made of PBMCs. Written as DNA, the CDR3 is TGCGCCAGCAGCTTGCTAGGGGTAGAGACCCAGTACTTC. It yields the protein CASSLLGVETQYF.